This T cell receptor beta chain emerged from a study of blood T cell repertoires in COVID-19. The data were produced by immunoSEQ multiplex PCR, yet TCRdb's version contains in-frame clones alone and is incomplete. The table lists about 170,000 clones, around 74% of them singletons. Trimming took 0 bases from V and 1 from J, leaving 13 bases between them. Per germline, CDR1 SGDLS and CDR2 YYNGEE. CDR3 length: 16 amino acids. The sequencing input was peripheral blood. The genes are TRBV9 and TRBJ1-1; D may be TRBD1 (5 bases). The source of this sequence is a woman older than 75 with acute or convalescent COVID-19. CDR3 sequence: CASSVDPGDWNTEAFF. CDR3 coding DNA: TGTGCCAGCAGCGTAGACCCGGGGGACTGGAACACTGAAGCTTTCTTT.